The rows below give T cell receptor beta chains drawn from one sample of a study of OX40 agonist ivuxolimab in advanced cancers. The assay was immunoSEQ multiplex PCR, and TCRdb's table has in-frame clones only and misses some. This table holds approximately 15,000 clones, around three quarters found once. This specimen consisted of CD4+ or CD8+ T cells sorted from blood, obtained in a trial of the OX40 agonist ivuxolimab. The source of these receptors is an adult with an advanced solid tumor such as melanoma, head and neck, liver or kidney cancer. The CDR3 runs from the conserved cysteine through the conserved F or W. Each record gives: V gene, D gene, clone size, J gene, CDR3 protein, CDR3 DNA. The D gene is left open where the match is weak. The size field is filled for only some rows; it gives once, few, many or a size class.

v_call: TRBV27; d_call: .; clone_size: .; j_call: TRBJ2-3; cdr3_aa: CASSSIGNTQYF; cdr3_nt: TGTGCCAGCAGTTCCATCGGGAATACGCAGTATTTT
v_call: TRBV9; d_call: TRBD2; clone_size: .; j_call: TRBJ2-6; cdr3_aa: CASSDAGTSGRTGANVLTF; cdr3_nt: TGTGCCAGCAGCGATGCCGGGACTAGCGGGAGAACTGGGGCCAACGTCCTGACTTTC
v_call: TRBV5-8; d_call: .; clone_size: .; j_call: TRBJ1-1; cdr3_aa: CASSQRGRVPEAFF; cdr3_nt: TGTGCCAGCAGCCAGCGAGGGAGGGTTCCTGAAGCTTTCTTT
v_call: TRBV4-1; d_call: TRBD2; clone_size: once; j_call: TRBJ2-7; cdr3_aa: CASSQLAGDVYEQYF; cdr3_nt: TGCGCCAGCAGCCAACTAGCGGGGGACGTCTACGAGCAGTACTTC
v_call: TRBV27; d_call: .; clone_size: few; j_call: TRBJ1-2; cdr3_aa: CASSLSGYYGYTF; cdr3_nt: TGTGCCAGCAGTTTATCAGGTTACTATGGCTACACCTTC
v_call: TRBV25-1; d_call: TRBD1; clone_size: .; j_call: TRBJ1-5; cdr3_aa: CASSARTGDQPQHF; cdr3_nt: TGTGCCAGCAGTGCTAGGACAGGGGATCAGCCCCAGCATTTT
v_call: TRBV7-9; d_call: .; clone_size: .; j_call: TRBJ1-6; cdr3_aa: CASSNEGGSNSPLHF; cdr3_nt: TGTGCCAGCAGCAACGAGGGGGGCTCGAATTCACCCCTCCACTTT
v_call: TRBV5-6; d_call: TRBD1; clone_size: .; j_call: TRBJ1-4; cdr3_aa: CASSLAPGGEKLFF; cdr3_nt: TGTGCCAGCAGCTTGGCTCCAGGGGGGGAAAAACTGTTTTTT
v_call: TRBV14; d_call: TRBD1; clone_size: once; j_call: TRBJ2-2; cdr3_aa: CASSQVPQGAGELFF; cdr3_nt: TGTGCCAGCAGCCAAGTTCCACAGGGGGCCGGGGAGCTGTTTTTT
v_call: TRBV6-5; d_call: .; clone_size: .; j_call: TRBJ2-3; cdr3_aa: CASSYSTGTGDTQYF; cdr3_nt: TGTGCCAGCAGTTACTCCACAGGGACGGGCGATACGCAGTATTTT
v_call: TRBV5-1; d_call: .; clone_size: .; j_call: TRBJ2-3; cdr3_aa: CASSLVGIPDTQYF; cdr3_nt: TGCGCCAGCAGCTTGGTCGGTATCCCAGATACGCAGTATTTT
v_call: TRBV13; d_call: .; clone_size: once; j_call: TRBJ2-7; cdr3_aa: CASSLVDSGPEQYF; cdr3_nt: TGTGCCAGCAGCTTAGTGGACAGCGGCCCCGAGCAGTACTTC
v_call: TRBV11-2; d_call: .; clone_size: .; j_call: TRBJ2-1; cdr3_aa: CASSHGGVGNEQFF; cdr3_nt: TGTGCCAGCAGCCACGGGGGCGTAGGCAATGAGCAGTTCTTC
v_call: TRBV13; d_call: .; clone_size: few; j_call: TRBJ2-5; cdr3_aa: CASSLKADQETQYF; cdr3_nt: TGTGCCAGCAGCTTAAAAGCGGACCAAGAGACCCAGTACTTC
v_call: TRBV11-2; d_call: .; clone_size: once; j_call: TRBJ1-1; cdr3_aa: CASSLDPGPNTEAFF; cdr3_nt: TGTGCCAGCAGCTTAGATCCAGGGCCGAACACTGAAGCTTTCTTT
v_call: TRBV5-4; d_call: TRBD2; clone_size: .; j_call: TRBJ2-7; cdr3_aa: CASSSGTSPAQYF; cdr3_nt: TGTGCCAGCAGCTCAGGGACTAGCCCAGCGCAGTACTTC
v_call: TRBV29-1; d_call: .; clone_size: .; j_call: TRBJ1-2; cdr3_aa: CSVPDTYGYTF; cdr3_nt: TGCAGCGTACCAGACACGTATGGCTACACCTTC
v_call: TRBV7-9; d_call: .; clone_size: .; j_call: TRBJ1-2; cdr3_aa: CASSNRGWGEIGGYTF; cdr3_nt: TGTGCCAGCAGCAATCGAGGATGGGGGGAGATAGGTGGCTACACCTTC
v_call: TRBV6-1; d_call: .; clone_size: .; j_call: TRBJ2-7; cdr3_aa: CASSEGVSEGSYEQYF; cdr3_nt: TGTGCCAGCAGTGAAGGTGTCAGCGAAGGCTCCTACGAGCAGTACTTC
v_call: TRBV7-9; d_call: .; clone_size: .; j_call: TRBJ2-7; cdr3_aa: CASSLGRGYEQYF; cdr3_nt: TGTGCCAGCAGCTTAGGCAGGGGATACGAGCAGTACTTC
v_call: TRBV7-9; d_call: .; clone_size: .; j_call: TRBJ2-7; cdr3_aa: CASSGGVYEQYF; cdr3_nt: TGTGCCAGCAGCGGAGGGGTCTACGAGCAGTACTTC
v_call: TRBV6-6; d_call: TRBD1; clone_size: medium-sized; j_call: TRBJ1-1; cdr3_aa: CASSYGDSEAFF; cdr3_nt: TGTGCCAGCAGTTACGGGGACAGTGAAGCTTTCTTT
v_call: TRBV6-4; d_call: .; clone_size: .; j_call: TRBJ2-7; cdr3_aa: CASTPNPRGEQYF; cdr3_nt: TGTGCCAGCACACCCAACCCGCGTGGCGAGCAGTACTTC
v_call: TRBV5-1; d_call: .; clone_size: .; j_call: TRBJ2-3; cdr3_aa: CASSLEVSTDTQYF; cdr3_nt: TGCGCCAGCAGCTTGGAAGTAAGCACAGATACGCAGTATTTT
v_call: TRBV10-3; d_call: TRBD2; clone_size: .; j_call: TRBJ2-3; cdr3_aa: CAISDSSGMDTQYF; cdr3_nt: TGTGCCATCAGTGATTCAAGCGGGATGGATACGCAGTATTTT
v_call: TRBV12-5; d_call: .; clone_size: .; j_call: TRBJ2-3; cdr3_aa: CASGSVNADTQYF; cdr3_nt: TGTGCTAGTGGTTCCGTGAATGCAGATACGCAGTATTTT
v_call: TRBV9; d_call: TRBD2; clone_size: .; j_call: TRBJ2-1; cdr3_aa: CASSVSAGENEQFF; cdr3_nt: TGTGCCAGCAGCGTAAGTGCGGGGGAGAATGAGCAGTTCTTC